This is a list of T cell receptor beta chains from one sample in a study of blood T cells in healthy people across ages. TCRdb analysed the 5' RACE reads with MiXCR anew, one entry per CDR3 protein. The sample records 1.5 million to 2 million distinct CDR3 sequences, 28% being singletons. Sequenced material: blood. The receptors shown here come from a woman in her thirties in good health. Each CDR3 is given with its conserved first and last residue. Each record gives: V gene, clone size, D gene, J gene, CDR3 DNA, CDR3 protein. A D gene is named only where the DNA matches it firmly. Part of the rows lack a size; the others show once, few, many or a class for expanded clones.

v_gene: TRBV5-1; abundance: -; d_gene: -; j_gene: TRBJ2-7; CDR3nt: TGCGCCAACAGCTTGGGGGCAGGGACGTACGAGCAGTACTTC; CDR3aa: CANSLGAGTYEQYF
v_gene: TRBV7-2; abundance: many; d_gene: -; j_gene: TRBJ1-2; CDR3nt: TGTGCCAGCAGTTACCGCGAAGCTTTTTATGGCTACACCTTC; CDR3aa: CASSYREAFYGYTF
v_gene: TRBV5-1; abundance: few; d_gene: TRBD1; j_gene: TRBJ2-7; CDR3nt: TGCGCCAGCAGCCCGGGGACAGCTCCCTACAATGAGCAGTACTTC; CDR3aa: CASSPGTAPYNEQYF
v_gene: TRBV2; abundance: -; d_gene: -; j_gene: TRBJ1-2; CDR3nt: TGTGCCAGCAGGGCAGGCACTAACTATGGCTACACCTTC; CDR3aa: CASRAGTNYGYTF
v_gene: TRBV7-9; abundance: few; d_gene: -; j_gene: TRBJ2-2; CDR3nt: TGTGCCAGCAGCGGCACCGACGGGGAGCTGTTTTTT; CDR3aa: CASSGTDGELFF
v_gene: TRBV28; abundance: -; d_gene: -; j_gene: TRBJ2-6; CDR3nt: TGTGCCAGCAGTTTAGGGGGGGCGGGGGCCGACGTCCTGACTTTC; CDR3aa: CASSLGGAGADVLTF
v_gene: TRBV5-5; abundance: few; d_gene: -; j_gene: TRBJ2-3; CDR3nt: TGTGCCAGCAGCTTGTTTGGCAGGGTCTCAGATACGCAGTATTTT; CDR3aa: CASSLFGRVSDTQYF
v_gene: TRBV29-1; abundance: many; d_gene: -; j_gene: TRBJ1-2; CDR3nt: TGCAGCGTTAGTCGCAGGGATCGGGTCTATGGCTACACCTTC; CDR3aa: CSVSRRDRVYGYTF
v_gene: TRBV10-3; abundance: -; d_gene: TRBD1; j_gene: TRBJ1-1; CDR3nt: TGTGCCATCAGTGCAGGGGGGACGCCTACTGAAGCTTTCTTT; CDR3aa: CAISAGGTPTEAFF
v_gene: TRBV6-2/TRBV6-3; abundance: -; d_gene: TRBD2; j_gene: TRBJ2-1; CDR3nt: TGTGCCAGCAGTTACCGGCCCGGGAGGGCATTTTACAATGAGCAGTTCTTC; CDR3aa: CASSYRPGRAFYNEQFF
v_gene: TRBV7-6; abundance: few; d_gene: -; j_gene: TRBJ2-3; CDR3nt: TGTGCCAGCAGCTTAGGGTCGGGATATCTCCCAGATACGCAGTATTTT; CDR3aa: CASSLGSGYLPDTQYF
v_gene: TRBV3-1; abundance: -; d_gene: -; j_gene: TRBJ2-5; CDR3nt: TGTGCCAGCAGCCAAGATCGAATGGTGACCCAGTACTTC; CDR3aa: CASSQDRMVTQYF
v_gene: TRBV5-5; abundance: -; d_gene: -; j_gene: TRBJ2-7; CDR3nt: TGTGCCAGCAGACTTAAGGGGAGGCCTTTCTCCTACGAGCAGTACTTC; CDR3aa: CASRLKGRPFSYEQYF
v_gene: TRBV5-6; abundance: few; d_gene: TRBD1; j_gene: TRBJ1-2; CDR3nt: TGTGCCAGCAGCCATTCGACAGGGGGCGCAGGTGGCTACACCTTC; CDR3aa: CASSHSTGGAGGYTF
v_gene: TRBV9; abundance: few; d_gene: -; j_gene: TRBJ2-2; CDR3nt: TGTGCCAGCAGCGTAGCTGGCTCGTCAGGAGGCATTGGCGGGGAGCTGTTTTTT; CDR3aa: CASSVAGSSGGIGGELFF
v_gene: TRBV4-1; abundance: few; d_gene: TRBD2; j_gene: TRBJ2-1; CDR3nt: TGCGCCAGCAGCCTCAATAGCGGGGGGAGCTCCTACAATGAGCAGTTCTTC; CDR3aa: CASSLNSGGSSYNEQFF
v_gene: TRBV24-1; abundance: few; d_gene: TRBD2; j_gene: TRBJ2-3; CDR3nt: TGTGCCACCAGTGATCCCTCTAGCGGGGAGGGAGATACGCAGTATTTT; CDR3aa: CATSDPSSGEGDTQYF
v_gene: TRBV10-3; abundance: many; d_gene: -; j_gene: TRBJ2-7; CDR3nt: TGTGCCATCTCTACAGGTACCTACGAGCAGTACTTC; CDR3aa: CAISTGTYEQYF
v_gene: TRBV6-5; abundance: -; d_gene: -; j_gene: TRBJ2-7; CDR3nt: TGTGCCAGCAGTCGCGGACCTACCTGCGAGCAGTACTTC; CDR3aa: CASSRGPTCEQYF